These 6 T cell receptor beta chains came from one sample sequenced in a study of shared clonotypes between healthy human individuals. The repertoire was sequenced with immunoSEQ multiplex PCR; TCRdb's copy has only in-frame clones and lacks some. The sample includes some 690,000 clones, 90% of them seen just once. Specimen: memory CD8+ T cells from PBMCs. Subset of the sample: CD45RO+ cells pooled with CCR7-negative TemRA cells. Receptors originate from a man between 18 and 35 years old in good health. Some clones in this sample may be carry-over from other donors' samples.

V usage is TRBV7-9 and J usage is TRBJ1-2, with D perhaps TRBD1 (5 bases). Germline lookup yields CDR1 SEHNR and CDR2 FQNEAQ (reference sequence). V gave up 1 base and J gave up 12 bases, with 21 bases separating them. The CDR3 has 15 amino acids. The CDR3 DNA reads TGTGCCAGCAGCTTAGGCGGGTCCGGGACCTCATCCCACACCTTC. As protein: CASSLGGSGTSSHTF.

The chain recombines TRBV4-1 with TRBJ2-1; tentatively, D is TRBD1 (5 bases). V lost 7 bases to trimming and J lost 0 bases, with 16 bases between them. Looked up from germline, CDR1 is MGHRA and CDR2 is YSYEKL. The CDR3 runs to 16 residues. The CDR3 reads CASKKGVSSSYNEQFF. CDR3 nucleotides: TGCGCCAGCAAAAAAGGGGTTTCCAGCTCCTACAATGAGCAGTTCTTC.

This chain links TRBV2 with TRBJ1-1; 7 nucleotides line up with TRBD1. The germline V gene has CDR1 SNHLY and CDR2 FYNNEI. CDR3 size: 18 residues. V lost 5 bases and J lost 3; bases outside the gene matches: 18. The CDR3 loop is CASSTHPRGGIQDTEAFF. CDR3 sequence (DNA): TGTGCCAGCAGTACCCACCCCAGGGGGGGGATCCAAGACACTGAAGCTTTCTTT.

The gene calls are TRBV7-9 and TRBJ1-4; no clear D gene. Trimming took off 1 base at V and 7 bases at J, with 13 bases between the two ends. Germline V lookup: CDR1 SEHNR, CDR2 FQNEAQ (reference sequence). The CDR3 runs to 15 residues. The CDR3 loop is CASSLDSLGGEKLFF. CDR3 sequence (DNA): TGTGCCAGCAGCTTAGATTCCCTCGGCGGTGAAAAACTGTTTTTT.

V gene TRBV18 combines with J gene TRBJ2-1; TRBD2 agrees at 12 bases. J gave up 0 bases and V 0 bases, and 3 bases lay outside the gene matches. Germline CDR1 is KGHSH and CDR2 is LQKENI. This CDR3 region has 18 residues. CDR3 loop: CASSPPTSGRISYNEQFF. In DNA form, the CDR3 reads TGTGCCAGCTCACCACCGACTAGCGGGAGAATCTCCTACAATGAGCAGTTCTTC.

This clone was recorded many times. The chain combines TRBV4-1 with TRBJ2-5, with D tentatively TRBD2 (6 bases). V lost 5 bases and J lost 2, with 15 bases in between. The CDR3 is made up of 15 amino acids. The germline CDR1 and CDR2 sequences are MGHRA and YSYEKL. CDR3 DNA sequence: TGCGCCAGCAGCACCCGACTAGGCAGTCAAGAGACCCAGTACTTC. Its protein is CASSTRLGSQETQYF.